This entry concerns a single T cell receptor beta chain. The antigen it recognizes is unknown. No per-base quality is available; no much larger clone lies one base away. These data originate in a study of blood T cell repertoires in COVID-19 (dated by TCRdb to about 2020). Turning to the overall study: Samples covering the acute and convalescent phases of COVID-19 were provided by collaborators in the United States, Italy and Spain. The prospective study material was composed of cDNA or gDNA derived from T cells, B-cell-depleted T cells, or PBMCs. Deeply sampled blood TCRbeta repertoires from subjects exposed to, actively infected with, or recovered from COVID-19 were included in the dataset. The repertoires were released in a freely available public database intended as a resource for research on the immune response to SARS-CoV-2. The samples were drawn from two sources: the first 160 participants of the ongoing ImmuneRACE study, and 1,254 subjects contributed by 6 global collaborators. Nearly every sample came with metadata listing a de-identified subject ID, COVID-19 status, age in years and sex. Where available, HLA class I and class II types were obtained from metadata supplied by the sample provider rather than from assay-based typing.

The immunoSEQ Assay, a bias-controlled multiplex PCR, was used to amplify TCRbeta CDR3 regions from genomic DNA. Regarding the original processing steps: Nucleated cell counts per sample were estimated from amplification of reference gene primers within the assay. Sequence reads were collapsed and filtered to measure the absolute abundance of every unique TCRbeta CDR3 rearrangement. For each sample, productive Simpson clonality was calculated by taking the square root of Simpson's diversity index across productive rearrangements. Sourced from immuneACCESS, this table was stored by TCRdb with only in-frame sequences that have V and J called. A share of the clones is absent; for the studies checked, an unresolved V gene accounts for under half, and the remainder has no known explanation. The V and J calls and clone size come from that table; D and trimming were worked out from the DNA. The sample contains roughly 160,000 clones, roughly 86% of them found a single time. About 0.6% of the sample lies in the top ten.

At one collaborating source in Seattle, patients were enrolled during active infection and were followed longitudinally through the course of disease. Each collaborating institution followed its own protocols to collect whole blood in K2EDTA tubes. Collaborator samples were shipped for TCRbeta analysis as frozen whole blood, isolated PBMCs, or DNA extracted from either sample type. Trimming accounts for 4 bases at V and 10 bases at J, while the number of junction bases matched to no gene is 7. From cysteine to phenylalanine, the CDR3 is 14 amino acids long. The only DNA kept is the CDR3, 42 bases in frame from the first base. Based on the germline V gene, the CDR1 and CDR2 sequences are SGHRS and YFSETQ. What the study reported, not specific to this receptor: Clinical and demographic metadata were provided uncurated, with the amount varying by source and participant.

Here the chain combines TRBV5-1 and TRBJ2-1, with 11 junctional bases fitting TRBD2. The sample taken for sequencing was peripheral blood. This TCR was sampled from a man in his 60s with COVID-19, enrolled during active disease. The bases are TGCGCCAGCAGCATTAGCGGGGGGGCGCGAGAGCAGTTCTTC. The resulting protein is CASSISGGAREQFF.